This T cell receptor beta chain was sequenced for a study of T-cell reconstitution after alpha-beta-depleted transplantation in children. V was clipped by 0 bases and J by 6 bases, with 21 bases between them. Germline V gene data show CDR1 as DFQATT and CDR2 as SNEGSKA (reference sequence). The CDR3 is 17 amino acids. This clonotype occurred many times. Preparation of the TCRbeta library involved a method that used unique molecular identifiers. TCRdb fed the PCR reads into MiXCR, producing one record per CDR3 protein. The sample yields 200,000 or so distinct CDR3 sequences, roughly 6.3% seen once. This chain joins TRBV20-1 and TRBJ2-1, with TRBD2 as a possible D gene (5 bases). This TCR was recovered from a girl in the first two years of life with combined immunodeficiency, due to receive a stem cell transplant. The sample was PBMCs, taken before TCRalphabeta/CD19-depleted stem cell transplant. CDR3 in amino acids: CSARDLLGETVINEQFF. CDR3 DNA sequence: TGCAGTGCTAGAGATCTCCTCGGGGAAACAGTCATCAATGAGCAGTTCTTC.